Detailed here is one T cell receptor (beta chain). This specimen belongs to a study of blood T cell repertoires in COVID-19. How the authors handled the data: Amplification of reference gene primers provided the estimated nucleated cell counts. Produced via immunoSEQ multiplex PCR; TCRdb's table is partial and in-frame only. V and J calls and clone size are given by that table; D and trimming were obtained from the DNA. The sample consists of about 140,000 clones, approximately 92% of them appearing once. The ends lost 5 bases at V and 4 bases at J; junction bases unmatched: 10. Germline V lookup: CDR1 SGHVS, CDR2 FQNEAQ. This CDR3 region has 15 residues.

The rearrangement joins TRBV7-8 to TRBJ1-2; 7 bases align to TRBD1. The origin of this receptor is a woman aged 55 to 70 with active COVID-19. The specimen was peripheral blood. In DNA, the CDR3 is TGTGCCAGCAGCCAATCCCGGGACAGATTCTATGGCTACACCTTC. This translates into CASSQSRDRFYGYTF.